This entry lists 13 T cell receptor beta chains sequenced from one sample in a study of control samples from healthy donors and cancer patients. Sequencing used immunoSEQ multiplex PCR; TCRdb keeps in-frame clones, though not all of them. The sample has about 120,000 clones, about 91% seen once. What was sequenced was blood. The origin of the receptors is a man aged 35 to 55 in good health.

This chain links TRBV7-9 with TRBJ2-1; possible D gene TRBD1, 5 bases. V was clipped by 5 bases and J by 0 bases, with 17 bases between them. The CDR3 runs 17 residues. Per germline, CDR1 SEHNR and CDR2 FQNEAQ (reference sequence). In DNA form, the CDR3 reads TGTGCCAGCAGCCTACCGACAGCTGAGCTCTCCTACAATGAGCAGTTCTTC. Translated, it gives CASSLPTAELSYNEQFF.

CDR3: CATSDQTRNQPQHF. In nucleotides, the CDR3 is TGTGCCACCAGTGACCAGACAAGGAATCAGCCCCAGCATTTT. The J gene is TRBJ1-5, the V gene TRBV24-1; the D is unclear. V gave up 4 bases and J gave up 4 bases, with 10 bases separating them. CDR1 and CDR2 from the germline V gene are KGHDR and SFDVKD. The CDR3 extends over 14 amino acids.

The DNA of the CDR3 is TGTGCCAGCAGCTTCCGGGGGCCTTATAATTCACCCCTCCACTTT. Translating it yields CASSFRGPYNSPLHF. The chain is built from TRBV11-2 and TRBJ1-6, with D maybe TRBD1 (6 bases). Germline V gives CDR1 SGHAT, CDR2 FQNNGV. This CDR3 is 15 amino acids long. V lost 3 bases and J 4 bases, leaving 10 bases between the germline ends.

This clone showed up just a few times. V and J are TRBV2 and TRBJ1-5, with a tentative D call TRBD1 (5 bases). CDR3 size: 14 residues. Trimming took off 8 bases at V and 0 bases at J, with 11 bases between the two ends. Per the germline V gene, CDR1 is SNHLY and CDR2 is FYNNEI. CDR3 nucleotides: TGTGCCAGCGCTGAGAGGGGTAGCAATCAGCCCCAGCATTTT. Residues: CASAERGSNQPQHF.

The chain has TRBV12-5 and TRBJ2-7, with a weak D call TRBD2 (5 bases). V shed 4 bases and J shed 3 bases, with 10 bases lying between them. Germline loops: CDR1 LGHNT, CDR2 FRNRAP. The CDR3 covers 13 residues. The CDR3 loop reads CASGSTGDYEQYF. In DNA form, the CDR3 reads TGTGCTAGTGGTTCCACCGGGGACTACGAGCAGTACTTC.

This clone came up once. The chain joins TRBV12-3 or TRBV12-4 to TRBJ1-3; D unresolved. Trimming shortened V by 8 bases and J by 2 bases, and 7 bases separated the two germline ends. This CDR3 has 12 amino acids. CDR3: CASGLTGNTIYF. In DNA, the CDR3 is TGTGCCAGCGGCCTAACTGGAAACACCATATATTTT.

This clone appeared a single time. The chain links TRBV7-3 to TRBJ2-3; the D gene could be TRBD1 or TRBD2 (5 bases each). V gave up 6 bases and J gave up 0 bases, with 13 bases separating them. Germline V CDR1 and CDR2: SGHTA, FQGTGA. The CDR3 spans 15 residues. As DNA, the CDR3 is TGTGCCAGCAGGGAAGGGACGGCTAGCACAGATACGCAGTATTTT. Its translation: CASREGTASTDTQYF.

The chain joins TRBV24-1 to TRBJ2-5; D is tentatively TRBD1 or TRBD2 (6 bases each). Trimming removed 3 bases from V and 1 base from J, with 14 bases in between. CDR3 length: 16 residues. Germline V CDR1 and CDR2: KGHDR, SFDVKD. The CDR3 DNA is TGTGCCACCAGTGATGGAGGGGGGCCAGGCCAAGAGACCCAGTACTTC. Translating it yields CATSDGGGPGQETQYF.

J is TRBJ1-2 and V is TRBV5-1; 8 nucleotides line up with TRBD1. The CDR3 spans 13 residues. CDR1 and CDR2 from the germline V gene are SGHRS and YFSETQ. Trimming took 4 bases from V and 8 from J; bases not matched to a gene: 7. CDR3 sequence reads: CASSPRQGSGYTF. DNA of the CDR3: TGCGCCAGCAGCCCGCGACAGGGGTCGGGCTACACCTTC.

J is TRBJ2-2 and V is TRBV6-5; 7 bases are shared with TRBD1. Germline CDR1 is MNHEY and CDR2 is SVGAGI. After removal of 6 bases from V and 7 bases from J, the junction contained 8 bases not matched to a gene. The CDR3 contains 14 residues. For the CDR3, the DNA is TGTGCCAGCAGGGCAGGGGGTAGTAGCGGGGAGCTGTTTTTT. The encoded protein is CASRAGGSSGELFF.

This chain links TRBV3-1 (or the pseudogene TRBV3-2) with TRBJ1-3; D gene ambiguous. This CDR3 is 14 amino acids long. The V gene lost 1 base and the J gene lost 5 bases, with 9 bases spanning the gap. CDR1 LGHDT and CDR2 YNNKEL come from the germline V gene (reference sequence). CDR3 residues: CASSQGAVRNTIYF. DNA for the CDR3: TGTGCCAGCAGCCAAGGGGCGGTAAGAAACACCATATATTTT.

V usage is TRBV3-1 (or the pseudogene TRBV3-2) and J usage is TRBJ1-2; a possible D gene is TRBD1 (5 bases). CDR3 length equals 16 residues. Trimming pared 1 base from V and 0 bases from J, leaving 12 bases between. Per germline, CDR1 LGHDT and CDR2 YNNKEL (reference sequence). The CDR3 region has the DNA TGTGCCAGCAGCCAAGGTACAGGCCGGGCTAACTATGGCTACACCTTC. Protein: CASSQGTGRANYGYTF.

This chain uses TRBV5-1 with TRBJ2-6; perhaps D is TRBD1 or TRBD2 (6 bases each). V lost 1 base to trimming and J lost 4 bases, with 9 bases between them. CDR1 and CDR2 (germline): SGHRS, YFSETQ. The CDR3 totals 15 residues. This CDR3 is CASSLKGGGANVLTF. The CDR3 DNA reads TGCGCCAGCAGCTTGAAGGGGGGCGGGGCCAACGTCCTGACTTTC.